Below, 17 T cell receptor beta chains from the same sample are listed, as sequenced in a study of CD8 T cells in Susac syndrome. cDNA came from about 0.46 to 1 ug RNA primed by random hexamers. One entry per CDR3 protein, called by TCRdb with MiXCR from the immunoSEQ multiplex PCR reads. The sample lists 75,000 to 95,000 distinct CDR3 sequences; 91% were seen once. Sequencing was performed on CD8+ T cells from PBMCs. These receptor sequences come from a human donor with multiple sclerosis.

This sequence joins TRBV27 and TRBJ1-5, with no clear D. V was cut by 3 bases and J by 5 bases, with 8 bases left in between. CDR1 is MNHEY, CDR2 SMNVEV, per germline (reference sequence). This CDR3 comprises 13 residues. CDR3 region: CASSLREYQPQHF. Written as DNA, the CDR3 is TGTGCCAGCAGTTTGAGGGAGTATCAGCCCCAGCATTTT.

The chain is built from TRBV9 and TRBJ2-7, with 10 bases that match TRBD1. Germline V CDR1 and CDR2: SGDLS, YYNGEE. The CDR3 spans 14 residues. V trimming: 3 bases; J trimming: 4 bases; junction bases outside the gene matches: 4. The chain's CDR3 is CASSGGTGDYEQYF. The CDR3 region has the DNA TGTGCCAGCAGCGGTGGGACAGGGGATTACGAGCAGTACTTC.

This clonotype was found once. The CDR3 bases are TGTGCCAGCAGCGTAGTGCAGGGTCTAGGTAGTATCGATGAGCAGTTCTTC. Translating it yields CASSVVQGLGSIDEQFF. The chain recombines TRBV9 with TRBJ2-1; D is perhaps TRBD1 (5 bases). The V gene lost 0 bases and the J gene lost 8 bases, with 21 bases spanning the gap. The length of the CDR3 is 17 residues. From germline, CDR1 is SGDLS and CDR2 YYNGEE.

The rearrangement joins TRBV4-3 to TRBJ2-3, with 7 bases identical to TRBD1. The CDR3 length is 19 residues. The germline V gene encodes CDR1 LGHNA and CDR2 YSLEER. V was clipped by 0 bases and J by 2 bases; unmatched bases: 14. CDR3 region: CASSQEGEWDSGFTDTQYF. The CDR3 nucleotides read TGCGCCAGCAGCCAAGAAGGAGAATGGGACAGCGGCTTCACAGATACGCAGTATTTT.

This clonotype was picked up one time. The rearrangement uses TRBV2 and TRBJ2-3; 8 bases are a match to TRBD2. V lost 4 bases and J lost 2; bases outside the gene matches: 2. The germline V gene encodes CDR1 SNHLY and CDR2 FYNNEI. The CDR3 spans 14 residues. The CDR3 nucleotides are TGTGCCAGCAGTGCCGGGAGGGACACAGATACGCAGTATTTT. This gives the protein CASSAGRDTDTQYF.

The chain has TRBV24-1 and TRBJ2-1, with D unclear. This CDR3 contains 15 residues. The germline gives CDR1 KGHDR, CDR2 SFDVKD. Trimming left V 3 bases short and J 2 bases short, with 10 bases between. The CDR3 nucleotides read TGTGCCACCAGTGATGAAGGTCGTCCCTACAATGAGCAGTTCTTC. Translating gives CATSDEGRPYNEQFF.

V and J are TRBV24-1 and TRBJ1-5, with D possibly matching TRBD1 (6 bases). CDR1 KGHDR and CDR2 SFDVKD come from the germline V gene. This CDR3 contains 15 residues. The V and J ends lost 3 bases and 1 base respectively, with 9 bases between them. CDR3 DNA sequence: TGTGCCACCAGTGATCCAGGGGACAGCAATCAGCCCCAGCATTTT. As protein: CATSDPGDSNQPQHF.

The chain uses TRBV3-1 and TRBJ2-7; D gene ambiguous. Germline CDR1 is LGHDT and CDR2 is YNNKEL (reference sequence). This CDR3 is built from 14 residues. The ends were cut back, 4 bases at V and 6 bases at J, with 16 bases in the middle. The CDR3, as DNA: TGTGCCAGCAGCCCTGAGTTTTTGCGAGGCGAGCAGTACTTC. The encoded protein is CASSPEFLRGEQYF.

This chain links TRBV28 with TRBJ2-3; tentative D call: TRBD2 (5 bases). V dropped 3 bases and J dropped 2 bases, with 12 bases sitting between them. The CDR3 contains 15 residues. Germline V gene data show CDR1 as MDHEN and CDR2 as SYDVKM. CDR3 amino acids: CASSFSYRDTDTQYF. For the CDR3, the DNA is TGTGCCAGCAGTTTCTCATACCGGGACACAGATACGCAGTATTTT.

This chain uses TRBV28 with TRBJ2-7, with 7 bases fitting TRBD1. Germline V gene lookup returns CDR1 MDHEN and CDR2 SYDVKM. This CDR3 spans 12 amino acids. After removal of 7 bases from V and 5 bases from J, the junction contained 5 bases not matched to a gene. The CDR3 reads CASTGTADEQYF. As DNA, the CDR3 is TGTGCCAGCACCGGGACAGCCGACGAGCAGTACTTC.

This rearrangement joins TRBV7-2 to TRBJ2-1; no clear D gene. Germline V gene lookup returns CDR1 SGHTA and CDR2 FQGNSA. This CDR3 spans 17 amino acids. Deletions cut 3 bases from V and 0 bases from J, with 15 bases between. CDR3 loop: CASSFGQRRLSYNEQFF. The CDR3 DNA reads TGTGCCAGCAGCTTTGGTCAGCGCCGGCTCTCCTACAATGAGCAGTTCTTC.

The V gene is TRBV5-4, the J gene TRBJ1-1, with D unclear. CDR1 and CDR2 (germline): SGHNT, YYREEE (reference sequence). The CDR3 runs 12 residues. Trimming removed 0 bases at V and 7 bases at J, with 7 bases between. Here the CDR3 reads CASSLGAFEAFF. Written as DNA, the CDR3 is TGTGCCAGCAGCTTGGGGGCTTTTGAAGCTTTCTTT.

This chain connects TRBV5-6 to TRBJ2-1; D is unresolved. Germline V gene sequence: CDR1 SGHDT, CDR2 YYEEEE. CDR3 length equals 15 residues. Trimming stripped 4 bases from V and 2 bases from J, with 13 bases between. The CDR3 bases are TGTGCCAGCAGCCCGGACGGAATCACCTACAATGAGCAGTTCTTC. It encodes CASSPDGITYNEQFF.

The chain links TRBV7-3 to TRBJ2-2; D is unclear. V lost 3 bases, J lost 4 bases, and 9 bases lay in between. Germline lookup yields CDR1 SGHTA and CDR2 FQGTGA. The CDR3 spans 14 residues. As DNA, the CDR3 is TGTGCCAGCAGCTTTAGCCCCGGCACCGGGGAGCTGTTTTTT. It codes for CASSFSPGTGELFF.

CDR3 nucleotide sequence: TGTGCCAGCAGTTTATATCCCCCGGTGACAGATACTAACTATGGCTACACCTTC. Translated, it gives CASSLYPPVTDTNYGYTF. The chain has TRBV27 and TRBJ1-2; possible D gene TRBD1, 5 bases. Per germline, CDR1 MNHEY and CDR2 SMNVEV (reference sequence). Trimming removed 1 base from V and 0 bases from J, with 18 bases in between. This CDR3 is 18 amino acids long.

The chain links TRBV6-5 to TRBJ2-1; 7 positions agree with TRBD1. The CDR3 runs 13 residues. The V and J ends lost 5 bases and 8 bases, in that order; junction bases with no gene match: 6. Germline assignment: CDR1 MNHEY and CDR2 SVGAGI. CDR3 sequence: CASSRDSDDEQFF. For the CDR3, the DNA is TGTGCCAGCAGTCGGGACAGCGACGATGAGCAGTTCTTC.

This clonotype was picked up a small number of times. The gene calls are TRBV28 and TRBJ1-1; D uncertain. Deletions cut 2 bases from V and 1 base from J, with 5 bases between. The CDR3 has 13 amino acids. Germline assignment: CDR1 MDHEN and CDR2 SYDVKM. The CDR3 DNA is TGTGCCAGCAGTTTAGGGGAGAACACTGAAGCTTTCTTT. The encoded protein is CASSLGENTEAFF.